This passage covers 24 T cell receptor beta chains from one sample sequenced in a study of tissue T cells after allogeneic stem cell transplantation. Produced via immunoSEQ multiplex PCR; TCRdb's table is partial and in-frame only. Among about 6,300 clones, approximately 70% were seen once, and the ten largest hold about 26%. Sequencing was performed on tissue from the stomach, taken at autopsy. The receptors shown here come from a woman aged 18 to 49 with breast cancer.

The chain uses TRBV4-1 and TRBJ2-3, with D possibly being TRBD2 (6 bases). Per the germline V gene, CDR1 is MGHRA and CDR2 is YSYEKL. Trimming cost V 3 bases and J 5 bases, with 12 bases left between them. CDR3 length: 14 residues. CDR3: CASSQPQAGDTQYF. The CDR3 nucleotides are TGCGCCAGCAGCCAGCCCCAAGCGGGAGATACGCAGTATTTT.

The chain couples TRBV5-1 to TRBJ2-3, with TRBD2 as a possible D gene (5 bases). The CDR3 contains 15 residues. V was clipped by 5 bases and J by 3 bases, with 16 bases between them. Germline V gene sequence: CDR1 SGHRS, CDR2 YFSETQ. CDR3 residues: CASRREGEPTDTQYF. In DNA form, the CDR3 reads TGCGCCAGCAGGCGAGAGGGCGAGCCTACAGATACGCAGTATTTT.

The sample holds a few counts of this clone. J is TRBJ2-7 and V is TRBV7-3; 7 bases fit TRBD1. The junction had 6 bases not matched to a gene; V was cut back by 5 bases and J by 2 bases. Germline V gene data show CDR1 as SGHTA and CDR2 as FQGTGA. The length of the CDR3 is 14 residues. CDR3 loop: CASSVDRFTYEQYF. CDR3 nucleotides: TGTGCCAGCAGCGTGGACAGGTTCACCTACGAGCAGTACTTC.

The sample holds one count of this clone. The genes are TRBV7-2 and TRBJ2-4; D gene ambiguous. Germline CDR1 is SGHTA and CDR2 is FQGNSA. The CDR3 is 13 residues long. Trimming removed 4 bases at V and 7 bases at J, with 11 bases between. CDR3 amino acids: CASSSDVRNIQYF. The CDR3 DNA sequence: TGTGCCAGCAGCTCAGACGTGCGGAACATTCAGTACTTC.

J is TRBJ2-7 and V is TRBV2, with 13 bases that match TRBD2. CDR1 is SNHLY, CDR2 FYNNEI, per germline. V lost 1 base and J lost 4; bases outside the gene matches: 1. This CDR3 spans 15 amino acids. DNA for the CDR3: TGTGCCAGCAGTGAAGAGGGACTAGCGGGGTACGAGCAGTACTTC. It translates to CASSEEGLAGYEQYF.

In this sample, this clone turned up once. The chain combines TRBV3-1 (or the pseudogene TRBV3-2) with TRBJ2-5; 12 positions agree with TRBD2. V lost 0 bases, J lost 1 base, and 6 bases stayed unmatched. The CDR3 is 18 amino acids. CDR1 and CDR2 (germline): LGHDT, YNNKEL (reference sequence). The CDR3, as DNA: TGTGCCAGCAGCCAAGACCTGACTAGCGGGGGTACCCAAGAGACCCAGTACTTC. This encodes CASSQDLTSGGTQETQYF.

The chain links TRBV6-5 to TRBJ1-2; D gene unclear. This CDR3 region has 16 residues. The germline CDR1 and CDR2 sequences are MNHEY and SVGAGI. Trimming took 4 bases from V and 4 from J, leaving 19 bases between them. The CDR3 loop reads CASSFLSGSPTYGYTF. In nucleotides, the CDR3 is TGTGCCAGCAGTTTCCTAAGCGGCAGCCCGACCTATGGCTACACCTTC.

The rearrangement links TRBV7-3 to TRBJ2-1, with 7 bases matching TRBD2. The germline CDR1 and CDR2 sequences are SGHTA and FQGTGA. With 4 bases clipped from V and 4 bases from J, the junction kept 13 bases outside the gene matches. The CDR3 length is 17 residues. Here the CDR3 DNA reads TGTGCCAGCAGCTCGCCTGAGCGCGGGGGAAGATACAATGAGCAGTTCTTC. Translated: CASSSPERGGRYNEQFF. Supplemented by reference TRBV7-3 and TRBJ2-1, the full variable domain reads GAGVSQTPSNKVTEKGKYVELRCDPISGHTALYWYRQSLGQGPEFLIYFQGTGAADDSGLPNDRFFAVRPEGSVSTLKIQRTERGDSAVYLCASSSPERGGRYNEQFFGPGTRLTVL.

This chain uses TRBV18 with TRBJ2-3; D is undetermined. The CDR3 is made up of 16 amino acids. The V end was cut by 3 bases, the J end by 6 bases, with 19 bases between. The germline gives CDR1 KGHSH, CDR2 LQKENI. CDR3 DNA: TGTGCCAGCTCACCGGAGATTGGAGCTGGTTATGATACGCAGTATTTT. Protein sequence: CASSPEIGAGYDTQYF. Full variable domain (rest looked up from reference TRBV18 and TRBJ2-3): NAGVMQNPRHLVRRRGQEARLRCSPMKGHSHVYWYRQLPEEGLKFMVYLQKENIIDESGMPKERFSAEFPKEGPSILRIQQVVRGDSAAYFCASSPEIGAGYDTQYFGPGTRLTVL.

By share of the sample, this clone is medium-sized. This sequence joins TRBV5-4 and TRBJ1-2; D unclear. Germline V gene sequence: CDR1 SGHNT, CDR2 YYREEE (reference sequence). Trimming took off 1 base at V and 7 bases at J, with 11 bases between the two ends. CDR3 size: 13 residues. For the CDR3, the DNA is TGTGCCAGCAGCTTGTGGGAGGGTCTTGGCTACACCTTC. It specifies CASSLWEGLGYTF.

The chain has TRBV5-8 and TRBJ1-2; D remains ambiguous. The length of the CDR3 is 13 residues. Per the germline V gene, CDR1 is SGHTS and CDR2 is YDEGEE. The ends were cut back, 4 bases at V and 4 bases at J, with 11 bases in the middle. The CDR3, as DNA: TGTGCCAGCAGCCCCGAGGTGGGCTATGGCTACACCTTC. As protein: CASSPEVGYGYTF.

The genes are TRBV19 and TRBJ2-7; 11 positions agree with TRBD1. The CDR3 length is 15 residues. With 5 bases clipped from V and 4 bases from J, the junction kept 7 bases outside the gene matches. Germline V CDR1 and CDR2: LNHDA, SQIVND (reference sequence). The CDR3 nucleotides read TGTGCCAGTAGTGTGAGGACAGGGGGCGCGTACGAGCAGTACTTC. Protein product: CASSVRTGGAYEQYF.

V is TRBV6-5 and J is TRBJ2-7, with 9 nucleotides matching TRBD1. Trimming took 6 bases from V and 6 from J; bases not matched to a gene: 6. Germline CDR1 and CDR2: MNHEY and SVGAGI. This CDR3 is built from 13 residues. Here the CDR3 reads CASRNRQGGEQYF. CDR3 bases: TGTGCCAGCAGAAACCGACAGGGGGGCGAGCAGTACTTC.

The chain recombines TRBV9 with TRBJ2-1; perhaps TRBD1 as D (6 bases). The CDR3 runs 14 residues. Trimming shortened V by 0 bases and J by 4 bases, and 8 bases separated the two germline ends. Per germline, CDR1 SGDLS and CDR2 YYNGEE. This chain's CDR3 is CASSVEGQYNEQFF. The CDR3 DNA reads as TGTGCCAGCAGCGTAGAAGGACAGTACAATGAGCAGTTCTTC.

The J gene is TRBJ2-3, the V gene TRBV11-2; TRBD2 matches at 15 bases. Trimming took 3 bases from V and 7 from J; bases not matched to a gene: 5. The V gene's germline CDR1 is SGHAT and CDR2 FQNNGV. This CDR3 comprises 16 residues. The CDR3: CASSFGTSGRTHTQYF. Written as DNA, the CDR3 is TGTGCCAGCAGCTTCGGGACTAGCGGGAGGACCCATACGCAGTATTTT.

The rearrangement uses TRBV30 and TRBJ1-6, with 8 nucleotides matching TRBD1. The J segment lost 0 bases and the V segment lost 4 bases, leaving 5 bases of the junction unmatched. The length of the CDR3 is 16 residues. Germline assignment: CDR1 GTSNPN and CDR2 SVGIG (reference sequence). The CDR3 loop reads CAWKGQASSYNSPLHF. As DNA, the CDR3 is TGTGCCTGGAAGGGACAGGCCAGCTCCTATAATTCACCCCTCCACTTT.

The CDR3 is CASSLGGSGYEQYF. The DNA of the CDR3 is TGCGCCAGCAGCTTGGGAGGGTCGGGGTACGAGCAGTACTTC. The chain employs TRBV5-1 and TRBJ2-7; weak D call: TRBD2 (5 bases). Between the trimmed V and J ends, which lost 0 bases and 4 bases, there was a span of 11 bases. Germline-derived CDR1 and CDR2 are SGHRS and YFSETQ. The length of the CDR3 is 14 residues.

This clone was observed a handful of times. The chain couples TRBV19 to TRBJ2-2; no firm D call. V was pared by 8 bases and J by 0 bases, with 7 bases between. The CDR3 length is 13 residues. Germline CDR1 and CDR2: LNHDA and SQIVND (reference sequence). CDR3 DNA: TGTGCCAGTTGCGACGCGAACACCGGGGAGCTGTTTTTT. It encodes CASCDANTGELFF.

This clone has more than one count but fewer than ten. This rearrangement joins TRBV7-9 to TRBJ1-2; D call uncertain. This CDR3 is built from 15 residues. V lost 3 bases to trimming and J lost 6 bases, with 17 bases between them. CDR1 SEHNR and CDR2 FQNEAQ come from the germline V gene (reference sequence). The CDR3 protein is CASSFSGGLSDGYTF. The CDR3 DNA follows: TGTGCCAGCAGCTTCTCGGGCGGCCTTTCGGATGGCTACACCTTC.

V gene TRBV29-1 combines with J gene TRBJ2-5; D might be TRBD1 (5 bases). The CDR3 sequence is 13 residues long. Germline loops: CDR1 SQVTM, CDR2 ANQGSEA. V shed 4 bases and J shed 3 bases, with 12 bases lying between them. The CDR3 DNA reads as TGCAGCGTTGGAGGCAGGGCTGAAGAGACCCAGTACTTC. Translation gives CSVGGRAEETQYF. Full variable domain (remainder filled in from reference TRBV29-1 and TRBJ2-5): SAVISQKPSRDICQRGTSLTIQCQVDSQVTMMFWYRQQPGQSLTLIATANQGSEATYESGFVIDKFPISRPNLTFSTLTVSNMSPEDSSIYLCSVGGRAEETQYFGPGTRLLVL.

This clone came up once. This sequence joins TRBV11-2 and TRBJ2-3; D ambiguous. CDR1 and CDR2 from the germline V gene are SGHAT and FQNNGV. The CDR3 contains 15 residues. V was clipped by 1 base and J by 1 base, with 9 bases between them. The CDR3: CASSLGLGRTDTQYF. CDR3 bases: TGTGCCAGCAGCTTAGGGTTAGGTCGCACAGATACGCAGTATTTT.

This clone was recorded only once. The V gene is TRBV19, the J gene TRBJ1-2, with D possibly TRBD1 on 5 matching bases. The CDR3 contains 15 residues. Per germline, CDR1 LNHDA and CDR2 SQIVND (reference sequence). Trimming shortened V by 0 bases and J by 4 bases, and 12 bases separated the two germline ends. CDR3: CASSIDPGTVYGYTF. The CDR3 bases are TGTGCCAGTAGTATAGATCCCGGGACGGTCTATGGCTACACCTTC.

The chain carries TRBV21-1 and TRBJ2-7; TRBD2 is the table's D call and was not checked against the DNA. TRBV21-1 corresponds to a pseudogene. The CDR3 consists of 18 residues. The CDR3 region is CASSPQSLAGCTAYEQYF. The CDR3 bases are TGTGCCAGCAGCCCCCAATCGCTAGCGGGGTGTACAGCCTACGAGCAGTACTTC.

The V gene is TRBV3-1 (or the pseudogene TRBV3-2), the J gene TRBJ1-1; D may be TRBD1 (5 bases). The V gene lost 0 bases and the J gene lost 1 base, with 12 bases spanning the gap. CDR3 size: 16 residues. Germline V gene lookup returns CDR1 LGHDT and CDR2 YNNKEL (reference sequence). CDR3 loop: CASSQDWGESNTEAFF. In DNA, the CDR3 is TGTGCCAGCAGCCAAGATTGGGGGGAATCGAACACTGAAGCTTTCTTT.